The entry below gives a single TCR beta chain sequence along with its context. This clonotype has a single count. Its antigen target is currently unknown. Per-base qualities were not stored, and no clone one base away is much larger. Resting on one read, the evidence is weak. For comparisons with patients, the control group was bone marrow taken from healthy donors. This record belongs to a study of T cells in AML relapse after transplant (dated by TCRdb to between 2018 and 2021). Study-wide context: In patients given allogeneic HSCT for myeloid malignancy, this retrospective study looked at bone marrow T cells, examining both their TCR repertoires and their inhibitory receptor expression. Unsorted bone marrow TCR sequencing covered three healthy donors, three patients in long-term complete remission and three patients relapsing after HSCT. Findings and caveats that apply to the study as a whole: Bone marrow repertoires were skewed in transplanted patients whatever the outcome, with the top 10 alpha clonotypes reaching about 35% in remission and about 39% in relapse compared with roughly 23% in healthy donors. Very few samples underpinned the TCR repertoire comparisons, and for unsorted bone marrow each group had only a few individuals.

Library preparation used PCR. Instead of multiplex PCR, a modified RACE PCR protocol was used to amplify TCR alpha and beta chains from RNA. An Illumina MiSeq was used to sequence the libraries, and raw reads were demultiplexed using sample-specific barcode combinations. Per the original workflow: TCR clonotypes were identified from the sequencing reads using MiXCR software. The public sequencing data were trimmed at Q25 with fastp and processed into clonotypes with MiXCR by TCRdb, which kept only in-frame beta chains. Every entry covers one CDR3 protein and lists the most common genes and DNA from its rows. The V and J calls were determined by TCRdb, not by the authors. A total of about 1,000 distinct CDR3 sequences appear in this sample, around 20% of them only once. The top ten constitute 5.5% to 8% of the sample. Trimming takes 6 bases from V and 1 base from J, and the germline ends sit 8 bases apart. The CDR3 numbers 13 residues from cysteine through phenylalanine. This entry keeps only the CDR3 DNA: 39 bases, framed from base 1. Sequences MNHNS (CDR1) and SASEGT (CDR2) are obtained from the germline V gene.

The clonotype comes from a human donor in good health. Sequenced sample: bone marrow. This chain joins TRBV6-1 to TRBJ2-3, with the D segment possibly TRBD1 or TRBD2, each aligning over 5 bases. At the DNA level, the sequence is TGTGCCAGCAGGACAGCGGGCACAGATACGCAGTATTTT. Its translation reads: CASRTAGTDTQYF.